The 32 T cell receptor beta chains presented below share a single source sample, sequenced in a study of T cells in Graves' hyperthyroidism and ophthalmopathy. RNA transcripts were the template for amplifying TCR beta CDR3 regions. The HTBI set primed first-round TCR CDR3 RT-PCR. MiXCR, applied by TCRdb to the multiplex PCR reads, yields one record per CDR3 protein. The repertoire holds about 350,000 distinct CDR3 sequences, with over 15% as singletons. Specimen: blood. The receptors originated from a woman aged 35 to 49 with Graves' ophthalmopathy.

This chain uses TRBV6-1 with TRBJ1-1; TRBD1 might be the D (6 bases). The CDR3 consists of 15 residues. Germline-derived CDR1 and CDR2 are MNHNS and SASEGT. V lost 7 bases and J 0 bases, leaving 15 bases between the germline ends. The chain's CDR3 is CASTINRDMNTEAFF. CDR3 DNA sequence: TGTGCCAGCACTATTAACAGGGACATGAACACTGAAGCTTTCTTT.

This clonotype was picked up one time. The missing conserved phenylalanine or tryptophan at the end of this CDR3 makes a read error likely. The rearrangement links TRBV24-1 to TRBJ2-2, with TRBD1 identical over 8 bases. The CDR3 length is 16 residues. V lost 4 bases to trimming and J lost 5 bases; unmatched junction nucleotides: 8. Germline CDR1 KGHDR, CDR2 SFDVKD. CDR3 in amino acids: CATSDLDRVETGELFS. Here the CDR3 DNA reads TGTGCCACCAGTGACTTGGACAGGGTCGAGACCGGGGAGCTGTTTTCT.

This clonotype was seen repeatedly, ten times or more. The chain carries TRBV24-1 and TRBJ1-2; D ambiguous. The germline V gene has CDR1 KGHDR and CDR2 SFDVKD. The CDR3 is 15 residues long. V lost 4 bases, J lost 4 bases, and 15 bases lay in between. The CDR3 DNA sequence: TGTGCCACCAGTGACCCGACCCCAACGGGCTATGGCTACACCTTC. Protein: CATSDPTPTGYGYTF.

Many counts were recorded for this clonotype. The chain employs TRBV30 and TRBJ2-5; 8 positions agree with TRBD1. CDR1 and CDR2 from the germline V gene are GTSNPN and SVGIG (reference sequence). J gave up 6 bases and V 8 bases, and 11 bases lay outside the gene matches. The CDR3 covers 13 residues. The CDR3 coding sequence is TGTGCCGGCCTGACAGGGGCGGGGAAGACCCAGTACTTC. This translates into CAGLTGAGKTQYF.

This clonotype has at least ten counts. This chain joins TRBV11-2 and TRBJ2-7; 12 nucleotides line up with TRBD2. This CDR3 is built from 15 residues. With 1 base clipped from V and 5 bases from J, the junction kept 3 bases outside the gene matches. Per the germline V gene, CDR1 is SGHAT and CDR2 is FQNNGV. CDR3 DNA sequence: TGTGCCAGCAGCTTAGGGGCTAGCGGGAGGGACGAGCAGTACTTC. It translates to CASSLGASGRDEQYF.

This clonotype was detected ten times or more. J is TRBJ2-2 and V is TRBV7-2; D is unresolved. V lost 6 bases, J lost 5 bases, and 10 bases lay in between. CDR1 is SGHTA and CDR2 is FQGNSA in the germline V gene. This CDR3 is built from 13 residues. CDR3 residues: CASSRWGTGELFF. As DNA, the CDR3 is TGTGCCAGCAGTCGTTGGGGTACCGGGGAGCTGTTTTTT. Combining the CDR3 with reference TRBV7-2 and TRBJ2-2 gives the whole variable domain GAGVSQSPSNKVTEKGKDVELRCDPISGHTALYWYRQSLGQGLEFLIYFQGNSAPDKSGLPSDRFSAERTGGSVSTLTIQRTQQEDSAVYLCASSRWGTGELFFGEGSRLTVL.

This clonotype was recorded many times. The chain couples TRBV28 to TRBJ2-4; 7 bases agree with TRBD2. This CDR3 region has 12 residues. Germline values: CDR1 MDHEN, CDR2 SYDVKM. With V trimmed by 5 bases and J by 6 bases, 1 base remained unmatched. This CDR3 is CASSSGTNIQYF. CDR3 DNA: TGTGCCAGCAGTAGCGGGACAAACATTCAGTACTTC.

In this sample, this clonotype turned up many times. Germline is not matched at one junction end, which may reflect a read error. The chain is built from TRBV24-1 and TRBJ1-1, with D uncertain. Germline CDR1 KGHDR, CDR2 SFDVKD. The CDR3 runs to 12 residues. Here the CDR3 reads CAASEGNTEAFF. The CDR3 region has the DNA TGTGCCGCCAGTGAGGGTAACACTGAAGCTTTCTTT.

This clonotype has at least ten counts. The J gene is TRBJ2-5, the V gene TRBV11-2, with D perhaps matching TRBD2 (5 bases). The V gene lost 1 base and the J gene lost 5 bases, with 8 bases spanning the gap. Germline CDR1 is SGHAT and CDR2 is FQNNGV. There are 13 residues in the CDR3. CDR3 coding DNA: TGTGCCAGCAGCTTAGGGCGGGCGGAGACCCAGTACTTC. This translates into CASSLGRAETQYF.

This clonotype was picked up many times. The chain couples TRBV28 to TRBJ2-3; unclear D gene. The CDR3 length is 12 residues. V gave up 1 base and J gave up 8 bases, with 7 bases separating them. Germline values: CDR1 MDHEN, CDR2 SYDVKM. CDR3 amino acids: CASSLSPATQYF. The DNA of the CDR3 is TGTGCCAGCAGTTTATCCCCAGCTACGCAGTATTTT.

This sequence joins TRBV12-3 or TRBV12-4 and TRBJ1-1; tentatively, D is TRBD1 (5 bases). The CDR3 is made up of 12 amino acids. Deletions cut 5 bases from V and 7 bases from J, with 11 bases between. The CDR3 spells CASSRTDSEAFF. The CDR3, as DNA: TGTGCCAGCAGTCGTACCGACAGTGAAGCTTTCTTT.

V gene TRBV19 combines with J gene TRBJ1-1, with TRBD1 as a possible D gene (6 bases). Germline lookup yields CDR1 LNHDA and CDR2 SQIVND (reference sequence). The CDR3 is 13 residues long. The germline V and J ends were trimmed by 6 bases and 6 bases, with 14 bases remaining between them. In DNA, the CDR3 is TGTGCCAGTAGCCCAGCGAGGGGGTCTGAAGCTTTCTTT. Protein: CASSPARGSEAFF.

This clonotype was detected ten times or more. The CDR3 DNA sequence: TGTGCCTGGACCCGGCCGGAGCTGGGTTACGAGCAGTACTTC. Amino acid sequence: CAWTRPELGYEQYF. This chain joins TRBV30 and TRBJ2-7; D gene uncertain. This CDR3 region has 14 residues. Germline lookup yields CDR1 GTSNPN and CDR2 SVGIG (reference sequence). V dropped 4 bases and J dropped 4 bases, with 17 bases sitting between them.

This clonotype was recorded at least ten times. The gene calls are TRBV30 and TRBJ1-1; perhaps TRBD1 as D (5 bases). The V gene lost 8 bases and the J gene lost 0 bases, with 13 bases spanning the gap. The germline CDR1 and CDR2 sequences are GTSNPN and SVGIG (reference sequence). The CDR3 contains 13 residues. In DNA, the CDR3 is TGTGCCGGGGCCGGGACGGTGAACACTGAAGCTTTCTTT. This gives the protein CAGAGTVNTEAFF.

This clonotype has ten or more counts. The V and J genes are TRBV11-1 and TRBJ2-5, with 11 nucleotides matching TRBD1. This CDR3 comprises 17 residues. Germline CDR1 SGHAT, CDR2 FQDESV (reference sequence). J lost 5 bases, V lost 4 bases, and 12 bases had no gene match. CDR3 loop: CASSSPPMGQGGETQYF. CDR3 nucleotide sequence: TGTGCCAGCAGCTCTCCCCCTATGGGACAGGGGGGGGAGACCCAGTACTTC.

This clonotype was counted ten times or more. V gene TRBV28 combines with J gene TRBJ1-1; a possible D gene is TRBD1 (6 bases). The length of the CDR3 is 13 residues. The germline V gene has CDR1 MDHEN and CDR2 SYDVKM. With 8 bases removed from V and 4 bases from J, the gap between germline ends came to 14 bases. CDR3 coding DNA: TGTGCCAGCGGCCGACAGGCCGTCACTGAAGCTTTCTTT. It encodes CASGRQAVTEAFF.

This clonotype was seen at least ten times. V gene TRBV20-1 combines with J gene TRBJ1-5; D call uncertain. V lost 3 bases, J lost 1 base, and 10 bases lay in between. Germline lookup yields CDR1 DFQATT and CDR2 SNEGSKA (reference sequence). The CDR3 extends over 14 amino acids. CDR3 bases: TGCAGTGCTAGCGATCTGATCAGCAATCAGCCCCAGCATTTT. Amino acid sequence: CSASDLISNQPQHF.

This clonotype was found many times. The V and J genes are TRBV20-1 and TRBJ2-2; D is possibly TRBD1 or TRBD2 (5 bases each). CDR3 length: 17 amino acids. The V gene's germline CDR1 is DFQATT and CDR2 SNEGSKA (reference sequence). Trimming left V 2 bases short and J 2 bases short, with 18 bases between. CDR3 loop: CSARPLEGTHNTGELFF. CDR3 DNA: TGCAGTGCTAGACCGCTCGAAGGGACCCACAACACCGGGGAGCTGTTTTTT.

This clonotype was counted at least ten times. The chain has TRBV6-5 and TRBJ1-1; 10 nucleotides match TRBD1. CDR3 length: 13 amino acids. In germline, CDR1 is MNHEY, CDR2 SVGAGI. V lost 3 bases to trimming and J lost 6 bases; unmatched junction nucleotides: 1. The DNA of the CDR3 is TGTGCCAGCAGTTATGGACAGGGGGCTGAAGCTTTCTTT. Translation: CASSYGQGAEAFF.

This clonotype was counted many times. This sequence joins TRBV6-1 and TRBJ2-5, with no clear D. V lost 7 bases to trimming and J lost 5 bases, with 17 bases between them. This CDR3 has 14 amino acids. Germline CDR1 and CDR2: MNHNS and SASEGT. DNA of the CDR3: TGTGCCAGCATCCTTCGCCTGAGGCGGGAGACCCAGTACTTC. Amino acids: CASILRLRRETQYF.

This clonotype was observed a few times. V usage is TRBV7-8 and J usage is TRBJ1-1, with D unclear. Trimming removed 4 bases from V and 1 base from J, with 13 bases in between. Germline lookup yields CDR1 SGHVS and CDR2 FQNEAQ. The CDR3 has 15 amino acids. Here the CDR3 reads CASSSATAPNTEAFF. For the CDR3, the DNA is TGTGCCAGCAGCTCCGCGACCGCCCCGAACACTGAAGCTTTCTTT.

The CDR3 protein is CASSLGQGGHQPQHF. CDR3 nucleotide sequence: TGTGCCAGCAGTCTTGGACAGGGTGGGCATCAGCCCCAGCATTTT. The gene calls are TRBV27 and TRBJ1-5; 8 bases line up with TRBD1. CDR1 is MNHEY, CDR2 SMNVEV, per germline (reference sequence). Unmatched junction bases numbered 8, after V lost 5 bases and J lost 5 bases. This CDR3 spans 15 amino acids.

This clonotype was seen ten or more times. The chain combines TRBV7-9 with TRBJ2-7, with D uncertain. The germline V gene encodes CDR1 SEHNR and CDR2 FQNEAQ (reference sequence). The CDR3 length is 14 residues. Trimming took 1 base from V and 1 from J, leaving 8 bases between them. The CDR3 here is CASSLEWSSYEQYF. CDR3 bases: TGTGCCAGCAGCTTAGAGTGGAGTTCCTACGAGCAGTACTTC.

At least ten counts were recorded for this clonotype. The CDR3 nucleotides read TGTGCCAGCAGCTCGAGACTAACGGACAGGTCCCATTTTGAAGCTTTCTTT. Encoded protein: CASSSRLTDRSHFEAFF. The V and J genes are TRBV11-2 and TRBJ1-1; 7 bases map to TRBD1. With V trimmed by 4 bases and J by 7 bases, 18 bases remained unmatched. This CDR3 has 17 amino acids. CDR1 is SGHAT, CDR2 FQNNGV, per germline. Together with reference TRBV11-2 and TRBJ1-1, the CDR3 gives the full variable domain: EAGVAQSPRYKIIEKRQSVAFWCNPISGHATLYWYQQILGQGPKLLIQFQNNGVVDDSQLPKDRFSAERLKGVDSTLKIQPAKLEDSAVYLCASSSRLTDRSHFEAFFGQGTRLTVV.

The rearrangement uses TRBV20-1 and TRBJ2-7; 11 bases line up with TRBD2. Germline V gene data show CDR1 as DFQATT and CDR2 as SNEGSKA (reference sequence). The CDR3 loop spans 17 amino acids. J lost 3 bases, V lost 3 bases, and 13 bases had no gene match. CDR3 loop: CSARKSLGTSGYYEQYF. In DNA, the CDR3 is TGCAGTGCTAGGAAATCGCTGGGGACTAGCGGTTACTACGAGCAGTACTTC.

This clonotype has at least ten counts. V and J are TRBV20-1 and TRBJ2-7; D is undetermined. Germline V gene sequence: CDR1 DFQATT, CDR2 SNEGSKA (reference sequence). The CDR3 covers 15 residues. V lost 5 bases to trimming and J lost 2 bases, with 19 bases between them. CDR3 sequence: CSAGLGPEDPYEQYF. CDR3 nucleotides: TGCAGTGCTGGGCTAGGGCCTGAGGACCCCTACGAGCAGTACTTC.

This clonotype was found many times. The rearrangement joins TRBV6-5 to TRBJ1-2; TRBD1 aligns across 9 bases. Germline trimming cut 6 bases from V and 4 bases from J; bases unmatched to any gene: 9. The length of the CDR3 is 15 residues. Germline CDR1 and CDR2: MNHEY and SVGAGI. In nucleotides, the CDR3 is TGTGCCAGCAGACTTACGGGGGACAGGGCCTATGGCTACACCTTC. Its translation is CASRLTGDRAYGYTF.

In its sample, this clonotype was seen many times. The chain uses TRBV28 and TRBJ2-7, with D perhaps TRBD2 (6 bases). Germline CDR1 reads MDHEN; CDR2 reads SYDVKM. The CDR3 length is 16 residues. The V end lost 6 bases, the J end lost 3 bases, and 21 bases lay between the germline ends. The CDR3 sequence: CASRLNSYRRVYEQYF. CDR3 nucleotide sequence: TGTGCCAGCAGGCTAAATTCATACAGGAGGGTCTACGAGCAGTACTTC.

There are many counts of this clonotype. The chain combines TRBV12-5 with TRBJ2-2; 8 bases match TRBD1. Germline lookup yields CDR1 LGHNT and CDR2 FRNRAP. The CDR3 totals 15 residues. V lost 5 bases, J lost 3 bases, and 5 bases stayed unmatched. The CDR3 sequence is CASGGGQEDTGELFF. CDR3 in DNA: TGTGCTAGTGGTGGGGGACAGGAGGACACCGGGGAGCTGTTTTTT.

The chain employs TRBV6-1 and TRBJ2-7; D is possibly TRBD2 (6 bases). Germline V lookup: CDR1 MNHNS, CDR2 SASEGT. This CDR3 region has 17 residues. Trimming left V 6 bases short and J 0 bases short, with 21 bases between. CDR3 protein: CASRTGFSGYYSYEQYF. The CDR3 DNA reads as TGTGCCAGCAGAACGGGATTCAGCGGGTATTACTCCTACGAGCAGTACTTC.

In this sample, this clonotype turned up a few times. This sequence joins TRBV12-3 or TRBV12-4 and TRBJ2-7, with TRBD2 matching 13 bases. The CDR3 loop spans 15 amino acids. The junction had 9 bases not matched to a gene; V was cut back by 4 bases and J by 9 bases. The CDR3 region has the DNA TGTGCCAGCAGTTCGTCGACTAGCGGGAGGATCGTGCAGTACTTC. This translates into CASSSSTSGRIVQYF.

The chain couples TRBV11-2 to TRBJ1-1; a possible D gene is TRBD1 (5 bases). Germline V gene data show CDR1 as SGHAT and CDR2 as FQNNGV. V was shortened by 6 bases and J by 0 bases, with 20 bases between the two germline ends. The CDR3 runs to 17 residues. The CDR3 coding sequence is TGTGCCAGCAGAATCACCGGGGGAGGACGCATGAACACTGAAGCTTTCTTT. Protein: CASRITGGGRMNTEAFF.